What follows describes a single T cell receptor (beta chain). The record originates from a study of control samples from healthy donors and cancer patients. Only in-frame clones appear in the TCRdb table, and some are missing; sequencing was by immunoSEQ multiplex PCR. The sample holds some 410,000 clones, 90% seen once. The V gene end was trimmed by 3 bases and the J gene end by 3 bases; junction bases not matched to a gene: 3. The CDR3 spans 14 residues. Germline assignment: CDR1 ENHRY and CDR2 SYGVKD. Material for sequencing was PBMCs. This clonotype originated in a man aged 40-55 years with head and neck cancer. The chain joins TRBV10-3 to TRBJ1-1; 8 nucleotides align to TRBD1. CDR3 bases: TGTGCCATCAGTGACTCGACAGGGGACACTGAAGCTTTCTTT. It codes for CAISDSTGDTEAFF.